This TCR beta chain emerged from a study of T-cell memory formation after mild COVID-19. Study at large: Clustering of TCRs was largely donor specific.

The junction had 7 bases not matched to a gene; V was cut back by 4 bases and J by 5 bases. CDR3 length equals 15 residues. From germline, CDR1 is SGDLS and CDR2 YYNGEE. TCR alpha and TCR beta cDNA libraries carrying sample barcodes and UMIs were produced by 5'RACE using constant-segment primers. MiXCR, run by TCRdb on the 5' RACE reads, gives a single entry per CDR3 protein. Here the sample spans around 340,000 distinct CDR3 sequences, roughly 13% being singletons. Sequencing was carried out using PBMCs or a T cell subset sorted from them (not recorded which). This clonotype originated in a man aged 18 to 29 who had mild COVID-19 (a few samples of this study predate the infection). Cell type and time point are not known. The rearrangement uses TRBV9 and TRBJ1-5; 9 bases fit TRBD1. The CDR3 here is CASSFGQGWDQPQHF. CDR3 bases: TGTGCCAGCAGCTTTGGACAGGGGTGGGATCAGCCCCAGCATTTT.